These 31 T cell receptor beta chains were sequenced from one sample in a study of shared T cell receptors in the human thymus. Data came from immunoSEQ multiplex PCR; TCRdb stores just in-frame clones and leaves some out. The repertoire holds hundreds of thousands of clones, with about 87% as singletons. These same data were also listed under a study on human thymus T cells.

The source material was thymocytes. The receptors stem from a boy under two years old with a congenital heart defect.

V and J are TRBV14 and TRBJ1-3; a possible D gene is TRBD1 (6 bases). This CDR3 contains 17 residues. With 3 bases removed from V and 0 bases from J, the gap between germline ends came to 15 bases. The germline V gene encodes CDR1 SGHDN and CDR2 FVKESK. The chain's CDR3 is CASSHLGGGFSGNTIYF. The CDR3, as DNA: TGTGCCAGCAGCCACCTAGGGGGGGGCTTCTCTGGAAACACCATATATTTT.

The chain recombines TRBV7-9 with TRBJ1-4; a possible D gene is TRBD1 (6 bases). The ends were cut back, 5 bases at V and 5 bases at J, with 18 bases in the middle. Germline V gives CDR1 SEHNR, CDR2 FQNEAQ (reference sequence). The CDR3 totals 16 residues. In DNA, the CDR3 is TGTGCCAGCAGCCCCCAAAGGGGGACGGAAAATGAAAAACTGTTTTTT. It is translated as CASSPQRGTENEKLFF.

This chain connects TRBV2 to TRBJ2-1, with 7 bases matching TRBD2. Germline values: CDR1 SNHLY, CDR2 FYNNEI. The J segment lost 6 bases and the V segment lost 6 bases, leaving 5 bases of the junction unmatched. The CDR3 loop spans 13 amino acids. The CDR3 reads CASRRGTINEQFF. The CDR3 nucleotides read TGTGCCAGCAGGCGGGGGACTATCAATGAGCAGTTCTTC. Together with reference TRBV2 and TRBJ2-1, the CDR3 gives the full variable domain: EPEVTQTPSHQVTQMGQEVILRCVPISNHLYFYWYRQILGQKVEFLVSFYNNEISEKSEIFDDQFSVERPDGSNFTLKIRSTKLEDSAMYFCASRRGTINEQFFGPGTRLTVL.

The DNA for the CDR3 is TGTGCCAGCAGTAAAAAGCGACAGACTGCAACTAATGAAAAACTGTTTTTT. Translated, it gives CASSKKRQTATNEKLFF. This sequence joins TRBV27 and TRBJ1-4; D is possibly TRBD1 (5 bases). The V gene's germline CDR1 is MNHEY and CDR2 SMNVEV (reference sequence). V was pared by 5 bases and J by 0 bases, with 16 bases between. This CDR3 has 17 residues.

This clone was observed a handful of times. The chain is built from TRBV7-3 and TRBJ2-2, with a tentative D call TRBD1 (6 bases). Trimming removed 6 bases at V and 4 bases at J, with 21 bases between. The length of the CDR3 is 17 residues. The V gene's germline CDR1 is SGHTA and CDR2 FQGTGA. CDR3 sequence reads: CASSSTGTPYATGELFF. The DNA for the CDR3 is TGTGCCAGCAGTTCCACCGGGACACCTTACGCCACCGGGGAGCTGTTTTTT. Full variable domain (rest looked up from reference TRBV7-3 and TRBJ2-2): GAGVSQTPSNKVTEKGKYVELRCDPISGHTALYWYRQSLGQGPEFLIYFQGTGAADDSGLPNDRFFAVRPEGSVSTLKIQRTERGDSAVYLCASSSTGTPYATGELFFGEGSRLTVL.

J is TRBJ2-7 and V is TRBV7-8, with no clear D. The V end was cut by 0 bases, the J end by 2 bases, with 8 bases between. The germline V gene encodes CDR1 SGHVS and CDR2 FQNEAQ. This CDR3 contains 14 residues. CDR3 sequence reads: CASSLAGRPYEQYF. For the CDR3, the DNA is TGTGCCAGCAGCTTAGCGGGCAGACCCTACGAGCAGTACTTC.

The gene calls are TRBV29-1 and TRBJ1-2, with 8 bases lining up with TRBD1. The V and J ends lost 6 bases and 6 bases, in that order; junction bases with no gene match: 9. The V gene's germline CDR1 is SQVTM and CDR2 ANQGSEA. This CDR3 has 13 amino acids. CDR3 loop: CSVQTGTGDGYTF. The CDR3 DNA follows: TGCAGCGTCCAAACAGGGACAGGAGATGGCTACACCTTC.

The gene calls are TRBV29-1 and TRBJ2-1; TRBD2 matches 7 bases. The CDR3 length is 13 residues. Germline CDR1 and CDR2: SQVTM and ANQGSEA. V lost 4 bases and J lost 2; bases outside the gene matches: 2. CDR3 bases: TGCAGCGTTGTCAGCGGGACCTACAATGAGCAGTTCTTC. Residues: CSVVSGTYNEQFF.

CDR3 sequence: CASSSGQLYEQYF. The CDR3 nucleotides read TGTGCCAGCAGTTCTGGACAGCTCTACGAGCAGTACTTC. The chain recombines TRBV27 with TRBJ2-7, with a possible D match to TRBD1 (6 bases). Germline V CDR1 and CDR2: MNHEY, SMNVEV (reference sequence). V was shortened by 4 bases and J by 3 bases, with 10 bases between the two germline ends. This CDR3 contains 13 residues.

The chain links TRBV19 to TRBJ2-3, with 9 bases fitting TRBD2. The length of the CDR3 is 14 residues. The germline gives CDR1 LNHDA, CDR2 SQIVND (reference sequence). V gave up 5 bases and J gave up 4 bases; unmatched junction bases: 4. The CDR3 DNA is TGTGCCAGTAGTTTTAGCGGGAGTGCAGATACGCAGTATTTT. Protein: CASSFSGSADTQYF.

This clone came up once. V and J are TRBV30 and TRBJ1-2, with unresolved D. The CDR3 runs 13 residues. Per the germline V gene, CDR1 is GTSNPN and CDR2 is SVGIG (reference sequence). The ends were cut back, 0 bases at V and 3 bases at J, with 8 bases in the middle. The CDR3 sequence: CAWSVLLDYGYTF. DNA of the CDR3: TGTGCCTGGAGTGTACTCCTAGACTATGGCTACACCTTC.

The rearrangement uses TRBV12-5 and TRBJ1-1, with D tentatively TRBD1 (6 bases). Between the trimmed V and J ends, which lost 2 bases and 0 bases, there was a span of 10 bases. The CDR3 contains 15 residues. The germline V gene encodes CDR1 LGHNT and CDR2 FRNRAP. Here the CDR3 reads CASGLYRALNTEAFF. CDR3 bases: TGTGCTAGTGGTTTGTACAGGGCCCTGAACACTGAAGCTTTCTTT.

This sequence joins TRBV28 and TRBJ2-1, with D possibly matching TRBD2 (6 bases). The CDR3 contains 15 residues. The ends were cut back, 6 bases at V and 4 bases at J, with 16 bases in the middle. Germline V gene data show CDR1 as MDHEN and CDR2 as SYDVKM. CDR3 loop: CASSQGGAGYNEQFF. In nucleotides, the CDR3 is TGTGCCAGCAGCCAAGGAGGGGCCGGGTACAATGAGCAGTTCTTC.

The chain joins TRBV6-1 to TRBJ2-7, with D maybe TRBD2 (6 bases). Germline values: CDR1 MNHNS, CDR2 SASEGT. The CDR3 consists of 12 residues. V lost 4 bases and J 7 bases, leaving 11 bases between the germline ends. CDR3 residues: CASSGGVREQYF. The DNA for the CDR3 is TGTGCCAGCAGTGGGGGGGTTAGGGAGCAGTACTTC.

The chain has TRBV7-9 and TRBJ1-1; maybe TRBD1 (5 bases). The CDR3 spans 15 residues. Germline loops: CDR1 SEHNR, CDR2 FQNEAQ (reference sequence). Trimming cost V 4 bases and J 1 base, with 13 bases left between them. The CDR3 nucleotides are TGTGCCAGCAGCTCCGGACGACAGAAGAACACTGAAGCTTTCTTT. This translates into CASSSGRQKNTEAFF.

The gene calls are TRBV28 and TRBJ2-1; weak D call: TRBD1 (5 bases). Germline loops: CDR1 MDHEN, CDR2 SYDVKM. The CDR3 has 17 amino acids. V was clipped by 5 bases and J by 3 bases, with 20 bases between them. The CDR3 is CASSPISTAPIYNEQFF. As DNA, the CDR3 is TGTGCCAGCAGTCCCATATCGACAGCCCCTATCTACAATGAGCAGTTCTTC. Using reference TRBV28 and TRBJ2-1 for the parts outside the CDR3, the full variable domain is DVKVTQSSRYLVKRTGEKVFLECVQDMDHENMFWYRQDPGLGLRLIYFSYDVKMKEKGDIPEGYSVSREKKERFSLILESASTNQTSMYLCASSPISTAPIYNEQFFGPGTRLTVL.

The V call is TRBV5-1, the J call TRBJ2-2, with 8 nucleotides matching TRBD1. The CDR3 covers 17 residues. V lost 0 bases to trimming and J lost 0 bases; unmatched junction nucleotides: 4. The germline V gene has CDR1 SGHRS and CDR2 YFSETQ. In nucleotides, the CDR3 is TGCGCCAGCAGCTTGGCTCCGGGACAGGCGAACACCGGGGAGCTGTTTTTT. This sequence encodes CASSLAPGQANTGELFF.

The chain has TRBV10-3 and TRBJ1-5; D is ambiguous. CDR1 is ENHRY and CDR2 is SYGVKD in the germline V gene. The CDR3 covers 14 residues. Trimming left V 3 bases short and J 0 bases short, with 6 bases between. The CDR3 reads CAISEQNSNQPQHF. DNA of the CDR3: TGTGCCATCAGTGAACAGAATAGCAATCAGCCCCAGCATTTT.

This chain connects TRBV27 to TRBJ1-4, with 8 bases lining up with TRBD1. The germline gives CDR1 MNHEY, CDR2 SMNVEV (reference sequence). CDR3 length: 14 residues. The V gene end was trimmed by 5 bases and the J gene end by 7 bases; junction bases not matched to a gene: 6. CDR3 sequence reads: CASSVQGEGEKLFF. The CDR3 DNA reads TGTGCCAGCAGTGTACAGGGGGAGGGTGAAAAACTGTTTTTT. Filled out from reference TRBV27 and TRBJ1-4, the complete variable domain reads EAQVTQNPRYLITVTGKKLTVTCSQNMNHEYMSWYRQDPGLGLRQIYYSMNVEVTDKGDVPEGYKVSRKEKRNFPLILESPSPNQTSLYFCASSVQGEGEKLFFGSGTQLSVL.

CDR3 in DNA: TGCAGCGTTGAAAGCTTGAACTATGGCTACACCTTC. Protein sequence: CSVESLNYGYTF. This chain uses TRBV29-1 with TRBJ1-2; D not resolved. V gave up 2 bases and J gave up 2 bases, with 6 bases separating them. CDR1 is SQVTM and CDR2 is ANQGSEA in the germline V gene. This CDR3 region has 12 residues.

This clone was seen only a few times. V is TRBV7-9 and J is TRBJ2-7; the D gene is possibly TRBD2 (6 bases). Between the trimmed V and J ends, which lost 3 bases and 6 bases, there was a span of 6 bases. From germline, CDR1 is SEHNR and CDR2 FQNEAQ (reference sequence). The CDR3 contains 11 residues. The CDR3 protein is CASSFGSEQYF. In DNA, the CDR3 is TGTGCCAGCAGCTTCGGGAGCGAGCAGTACTTC.

J is TRBJ2-7 and V is TRBV4-1; D tentatively reads TRBD1 or TRBD2 (9 bases each). Germline assignment: CDR1 MGHRA and CDR2 YSYEKL. Trimming took off 0 bases at V and 1 base at J, with 25 bases between the two ends. This CDR3 has 20 residues. CDR3 nucleotides: TGCGCCAGCAGCCAAGATAAGGGGACAGGGAGGGGACTAGCTTCCTACGAGCAGTACTTC. Protein: CASSQDKGTGRGLASYEQYF.

This clone was seen a few times. The chain carries TRBV7-9 and TRBJ2-2, with D possibly being TRBD1 (6 bases). Germline CDR1 is SEHNR and CDR2 is FQNEAQ (reference sequence). The CDR3 has 14 residues. The ends were cut back, 5 bases at V and 5 bases at J, with 12 bases in the middle. CDR3 DNA: TGTGCCAGCAGCCTCACAGGGAATACCGGGGAGCTGTTTTTT. Residues: CASSLTGNTGELFF.

This chain connects TRBV7-9 to TRBJ1-5; 7 nucleotides line up with TRBD1. This CDR3 is 17 amino acids long. V gave up 2 bases and J gave up 2 bases; unmatched junction bases: 9. The germline CDR1 and CDR2 sequences are SEHNR and FQNEAQ (reference sequence). CDR3 residues: CASSLSGGTGGNQPQHF. The CDR3 DNA reads as TGTGCCAGCAGCTTAAGTGGTGGAACAGGGGGCAATCAGCCCCAGCATTTT.

The chain uses TRBV4-1 and TRBJ1-4; 7 nucleotides line up with TRBD1. The CDR3 is 18 amino acids. Germline-derived CDR1 and CDR2 are MGHRA and YSYEKL. The V gene end was trimmed by 0 bases and the J gene end by 0 bases; junction bases not matched to a gene: 7. For the CDR3, the DNA is TGCGCCAGCAGCCAAGACAGGGGGAGAAGGACAACTAATGAAAAACTGTTTTTT. Its translation: CASSQDRGRRTTNEKLFF.

A note on this clone: One end of the junction is discordant with germline, which a read error may explain. Other nucleotide sequences from this sample produce the same CDR3. The J gene is TRBJ1-6, the V gene TRBV5-1; 7 bases map to TRBD1. Germline loops: CDR1 SGHRS, CDR2 YFSETQ. There are 16 residues in the CDR3. The CDR3 sequence: CASSSSTGTVNSPLHF. The CDR3 bases are TGCGCCAGCAGCTCCAGTACCGGGACAGTTAATTCCCCCCTCCACTTT.

This rearrangement joins TRBV28 to TRBJ1-5; 8 bases match TRBD1. Losses at the gene ends were 3 bases for V and 4 bases for J; bases not matched to a gene: 8. The CDR3 covers 16 residues. The germline CDR1 and CDR2 sequences are MDHEN and SYDVKM. The CDR3 reads CASSFRVDRGNQPQHF. The CDR3 nucleotides read TGTGCCAGCAGTTTTAGGGTCGACAGGGGAAATCAGCCCCAGCATTTT.

V gene TRBV27 combines with J gene TRBJ1-3; D unresolved. There are 14 residues in the CDR3. CDR1 MNHEY and CDR2 SMNVEV come from the germline V gene (reference sequence). Deletions cut 5 bases from V and 4 bases from J, with 12 bases between. DNA of the CDR3: TGTGCCAGCAGTCTCCGGTCGGGAGGAAACACCATATATTTT. It yields the protein CASSLRSGGNTIYF.

V is TRBV29-1 and J is TRBJ2-1, with 8 bases lining up with TRBD1. V lost 7 bases, J lost 4 bases, and 12 bases stayed unmatched. This CDR3 is 15 amino acids long. Germline V gives CDR1 SQVTM, CDR2 ANQGSEA. CDR3 in DNA: TGCAGCGGAGGGGACAGGTCTCATCGGTACAATGAGCAGTTCTTC. Translated: CSGGDRSHRYNEQFF.

The CDR3 loop reads CASSSRGEATDTQYF. The CDR3 DNA is TGTGCCAGCAGCTCCCGCGGAGAAGCCACAGATACGCAGTATTTT. V is TRBV9 and J is TRBJ2-3; no definite D call. The CDR3 length is 15 residues. Germline V gives CDR1 SGDLS, CDR2 YYNGEE. V lost 4 bases, J lost 2 bases, and 14 bases lay in between.

The chain combines TRBV28 with TRBJ2-7, with 9 bases that match TRBD2. This CDR3 region has 14 residues. With V trimmed by 8 bases and J by 2 bases, 7 bases remained unmatched. The germline V gene has CDR1 MDHEN and CDR2 SYDVKM. In nucleotides, the CDR3 is TGTGCCAGCTGCCGGGCTAGCGGGGCCTACGAGCAGTACTTC. It specifies CASCRASGAYEQYF.